A selection of T cell receptor beta chains follows, all from one sample in a study of Ad26.COV2.S vaccination and SARS-CoV-2 variants. Sequencing used immunoSEQ multiplex PCR; TCRdb keeps in-frame clones, though not all of them. The sample has more than 150,000 clones; around nine tenths are singletons. The material was peripheral blood, obtained after recovery from COVID-19. These receptors all stem from a human donor who had recovered from COVID-19. CDR3s include the opening cysteine and the closing phenylalanine or tryptophan. The D gene is left open where the match is weak. The size field is filled for only some rows; it gives once, few, many or a size class.

clone_size d_call j_call v_call cdr3_aa cdr3_nt
few NA TRBJ2-7 TRBV19 CASSIRNTYEQYF TGTGCCAGTAGCATTAGAAACACCTACGAGCAGTACTTC
few TRBD1 TRBJ2-1 TRBV4-1 CASSPGTGARNEQFF TGCGCCAGCAGCCCCGGGACAGGGGCGAGAAATGAGCAGTTCTTC
NA NA TRBJ2-7 TRBV7-8 CASSLAPAGRSYEQYF TGTGCCAGCAGCTTAGCGCCGGCAGGGAGGTCCTACGAGCAGTACTTC
NA NA TRBJ2-4 TRBV7-9 CASSLPQRDIQYF TGTGCCAGCAGCTTACCCCAGCGGGACATTCAGTACTTC
NA NA TRBJ2-5 TRBV21-1 CASSARTSHPWETQYF TGTGCCAGCAGCGCACGAACTAGTCACCCTTGGGAGACCCAGTACTTC
NA NA TRBJ1-3 TRBV15 CATSSSGNTIYF TGTGCCACCAGTTCCTCTGGAAACACCATATATTTT
NA TRBD2 TRBJ2-7 TRBV12-5 CASGLVGVAGASSYEQYF TGTGCTAGTGGTTTGGTAGGGGTAGCGGGAGCCTCCTCCTACGAGCAGTACTTC
NA NA TRBJ1-2 TRBV7-9 CASSRGLLYGYTF TGTGCCAGCAGCCGTGGACTCCTCTATGGCTACACCTTC
NA NA TRBJ1-2 TRBV6-5 CASTRGALNYGYTF TGTGCCAGCACTAGGGGGGCCCTCAACTATGGCTACACCTTC
once NA TRBJ2-7 TRBV10-3 CAISESIRGDRVYEQYF TGTGCCATCAGTGAGTCCATTCGGGGGGACAGAGTTTACGAGCAGTACTTC
many TRBD1 TRBJ2-3 TRBV4-1 CASSHEGGNVDTQYF TGCGCCAGCAGCCACGAAGGGGGCAATGTCGATACGCAGTATTTT
NA TRBD1 TRBJ1-4 TRBV27 CASSPAVGQINEKLFF TGTGCCAGCAGTCCTGCCGTGGGACAGATAAATGAAAAACTGTTTTTT
NA NA TRBJ2-5 TRBV4-2 CASSQDVDRWETQYF TGTGCCAGCAGCCAAGATGTAGATAGATGGGAGACCCAGTACTTC
NA NA TRBJ2-7 TRBV5-8 CASRGGEYEQYF TGTGCCAGCAGAGGGGGGGAGTACGAGCAGTACTTC
NA NA TRBJ1-2 TRBV4-1 CASSQGDGSHGYTF TGCGCCAGCAGCCAAGGCGATGGCAGCCATGGCTACACCTTC
NA TRBD1 TRBJ1-4 TRBV18 CASSPGQGVNEKLFF TGTGCCAGCTCACCCGGACAGGGGGTAAATGAAAAACTGTTTTTT
few TRBD1 TRBJ1-6 TRBV5-1 CASSERTGLNNSPLHF TGCGCCAGCAGCGAAAGGACAGGGCTAAATAATTCACCCCTCCACTTT
once TRBD1 TRBJ2-7 TRBV15 CATSKDRGYEQYF TGTGCCACCAGCAAGGACAGGGGTTACGAGCAGTACTTC
NA TRBD1 TRBJ2-1 TRBV3-1/TRBV3-2 CASSPWDRYNEQFF TGTGCCAGCAGCCCCTGGGACAGGTACAATGAGCAGTTCTTC
NA NA TRBJ2-5 TRBV6-2/TRBV6-3 CASSQALRETQYF TGTGCCAGCAGTCAAGCCCTCCGGGAGACCCAGTACTTC
NA NA TRBJ2-1 TRBV5-1 CASGTGPSSYNEQFF TGCGCCAGCGGGACGGGTCCCAGCTCCTACAATGAGCAGTTCTTC
NA TRBD1 TRBJ1-2 TRBV9 CASSVEGRGDYGYTF TGTGCCAGCAGCGTAGAAGGCAGGGGGGACTATGGCTACACCTTC
NA TRBD1 TRBJ1-5 TRBV9 CASSPSPDRGQPQHF TGTGCCAGCAGCCCCTCCCCTGACAGGGGGCAGCCCCAGCATTTT
NA NA TRBJ2-3 TRBV6-1 CASREDGPQDTQYF TGTGCCAGCAGGGAAGACGGCCCTCAGGATACGCAGTATTTT
NA NA TRBJ1-1 TRBV12-3/TRBV12-4 CASSPRQNTEAFF TGTGCCAGCAGCCCCAGACAGAACACTGAAGCTTTCTTT
NA TRBD2 TRBJ2-5 TRBV6-2/TRBV6-3 CASRPSGGRQETQYF TGTGCCAGCAGGCCTAGCGGGGGGCGCCAAGAGACCCAGTACTTC
NA NA TRBJ1-1 TRBV29-1 CSVDLGSTEAFF TGCAGCGTTGATCTAGGGAGTACTGAAGCTTTCTTT
NA NA TRBJ1-1 TRBV7-9 CASSLRANTEAFF TGTGCCAGCAGCCTAAGGGCCAACACTGAAGCTTTCTTT
NA NA TRBJ1-3 TRBV18 CASSPGGGNTIYF TGTGCCAGCTCTCCGGGCGGTGGAAACACCATATATTTT
NA TRBD2 TRBJ2-1 TRBV7-3 CASSITPLSGGNNEQFF TGTGCCAGCAGCATTACCCCCCTTAGCGGGGGAAACAATGAGCAGTTCTTC
NA NA TRBJ2-3 TRBV9 CASSVDGSTDTQYF TGTGCCAGCAGCGTAGACGGAAGCACCGATACGCAGTATTTT
NA NA TRBJ2-5 TRBV6-2/TRBV6-3 CASSYYSGGVGETQYF TGTGCCAGCAGTTATTATTCGGGGGGCGTTGGAGAGACCCAGTACTTC
NA NA TRBJ2-2 TRBV7-2 CASTPQIATTGELFF TGTGCCAGCACCCCTCAAATAGCGACCACCGGGGAGCTGTTTTTT
NA TRBD2 TRBJ2-7 TRBV7-6 CASSLVSSGRGSYEQYF TGTGCCAGCAGCTTAGTGTCTAGCGGGAGAGGATCCTACGAGCAGTACTTC
NA NA TRBJ1-1 TRBV28 CASSSEENTEAFF TGTGCCAGCAGTTCCGAGGAGAACACTGAAGCTTTCTTT
NA NA TRBJ2-2 TRBV27 CASSLSLGENTGELFF TGTGCCAGCAGTTTATCATTGGGAGAGAACACCGGGGAGCTGTTTTTT
NA NA TRBJ2-5 TRBV9 CASSVAEETQYF TGTGCCAGCAGCGTAGCGGAAGAGACCCAGTACTTC
NA TRBD2 TRBJ2-7 TRBV10-3 CAISLGLASSYEQYF TGTGCCATCAGTCTGGGACTAGCGTCCTCCTACGAGCAGTACTTC
NA NA TRBJ2-5 TRBV5-1 CASSRGASDQETQYF TGCGCCAGCAGCCGAGGAGCTAGCGACCAAGAGACCCAGTACTTC
NA NA TRBJ2-5 TRBV2 CASSESWTQYF TGTGCCAGCAGTGAAAGCTGGACCCAGTACTTC